This T cell receptor beta chain was found in a study of T-cell reconstitution after alpha-beta-depleted transplantation in children. Preparing the TCRbeta library involved the use of unique molecular identifiers. TCRdb itself ran the PCR reads through MiXCR, one entry per CDR3 protein. Of roughly 500,000 distinct CDR3 sequences detected, around 12% appear once; the ten largest clones hold roughly 5.4%. The CDR3 is 15 amino acids. The V gene lost 7 bases and the J gene lost 6 bases, with 18 bases spanning the gap. In germline, CDR1 is LNHDA, CDR2 SQIVND (reference sequence). This clonotype was sampled from a human donor who donated a stem cell graft to a child with combined immunodeficiency. The specimen comprised PBMCs from the stem cell graft donor, sampled from the stem cell graft. The chain links TRBV19 to TRBJ2-2; D could derive from TRBD1 or TRBD2 (5 bases each). This CDR3 reads CASTPGRSSSGELFF. In nucleotides, the CDR3 is TGTGCCAGTACCCCGGGACGGTCAAGTTCCGGGGAGCTGTTTTTT.